This T cell receptor (beta chain) was sequenced during a study of technical replicates of blood from a few donors. With respect to this clone: Other DNA sequences within the sample encode an identical CDR3.

The assay was immunoSEQ multiplex PCR, and TCRdb's table has in-frame clones only and misses some. In the table there are 75,000 to 100,000 clones, approximately 94% of which are singletons. Germline values: CDR1 GTSNPN, CDR2 SVGIG (reference sequence). The CDR3 totals 13 residues. Trimming cost V 0 bases and J 4 bases, with 7 bases left between them. Sequencing input: T cells isolated from PBMCs. This rearrangement joins TRBV30 to TRBJ1-5, with D possibly being TRBD1 (6 bases). This receptor was taken from a human donor in good health. The CDR3 reads CAWSVQGNQPQHF. The DNA for the CDR3 is TGTGCCTGGAGTGTACAGGGTAATCAGCCCCAGCATTTT.